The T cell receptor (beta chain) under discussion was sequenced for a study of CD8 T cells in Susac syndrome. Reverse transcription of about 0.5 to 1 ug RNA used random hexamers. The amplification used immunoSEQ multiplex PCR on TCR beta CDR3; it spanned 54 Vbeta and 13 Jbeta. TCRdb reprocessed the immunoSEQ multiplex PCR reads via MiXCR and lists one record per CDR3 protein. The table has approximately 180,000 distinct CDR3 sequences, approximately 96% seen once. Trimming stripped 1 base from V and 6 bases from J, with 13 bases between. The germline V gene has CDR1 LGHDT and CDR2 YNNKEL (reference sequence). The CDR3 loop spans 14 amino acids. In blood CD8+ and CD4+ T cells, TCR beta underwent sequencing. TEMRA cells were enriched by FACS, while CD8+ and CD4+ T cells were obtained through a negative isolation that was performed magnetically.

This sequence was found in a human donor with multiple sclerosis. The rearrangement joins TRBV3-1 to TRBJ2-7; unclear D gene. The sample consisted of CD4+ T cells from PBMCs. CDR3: CASSQGIGVVEQYF. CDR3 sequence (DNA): TGTGCCAGCAGCCAAGGGATCGGAGTTGTCGAGCAGTACTTC.